The rows below give T cell receptor beta chains drawn from one sample of a study of blood T cell repertoires in COVID-19. The assay was immunoSEQ multiplex PCR, and TCRdb's table has in-frame clones only and misses some. The sample contains approximately 240,000 clones, approximately 80% of which appear only once. The sample taken for sequencing was peripheral blood. The receptors stem from a woman aged 80 or older with active or convalescent COVID-19. The CDR3 runs from the conserved cysteine through the conserved F or W. Fields, in order: D gene, V gene, clone size, J gene, CDR3 DNA, CDR3 protein. The D gene is left open where the match is weak. Some rows have no size entry. The others give once, few or many, or a class for an expanded clone.

D: .
V: TRBV27
size: .
J: TRBJ2-3
DNA: TGTGCCAGCAGTTCTTACCGGAGTGACACAGATACGCAGTATTTT
CDR3: CASSSYRSDTDTQYF

D: TRBD1
V: TRBV18
size: .
J: TRBJ1-5
DNA: TGTGCCAGCTCGGGACAGAGTAGCAATCAGCCCCAGCATTTT
CDR3: CASSGQSSNQPQHF

D: .
V: TRBV9
size: .
J: TRBJ1-1
DNA: TGTGCCAGCAGCGTAGGACAACGCTCCACTGAAGCTTTCTTT
CDR3: CASSVGQRSTEAFF

D: TRBD1
V: TRBV3-1/TRBV3-2
size: .
J: TRBJ1-1
DNA: TGTGCCAGCAGCCCCCGGGACAGATTCCGGGAAGCTTTCTTT
CDR3: CASSPRDRFREAFF

D: TRBD1
V: TRBV6-2/TRBV6-3
size: once
J: TRBJ1-2
DNA: TGTGCCAGCAGTGGGACCGGGACAGGGAATGGAGGCTACACCTTC
CDR3: CASSGTGTGNGGYTF

D: TRBD1
V: TRBV28
size: .
J: TRBJ1-6
DNA: TGTGCCAGCAGCCCTACCGGGACAGGGGTCTCACCCCTCCACTTT
CDR3: CASSPTGTGVSPLHF

D: .
V: TRBV27
size: .
J: TRBJ1-2
DNA: TGTGCCAGCAGCGGGGAGGGACGGGGTGGTGGCTACACCTTC
CDR3: CASSGEGRGGGYTF

D: .
V: TRBV28
size: once
J: TRBJ2-3
DNA: TGTGCCAGCAGCCAGGGGTCGGTAAGCACAGATACGCAGTATTTT
CDR3: CASSQGSVSTDTQYF

D: TRBD1
V: TRBV2
size: .
J: TRBJ1-2
DNA: TGTGCCAGCAGGCCCGGGACAGGGGGCGACTATGGCTACACCTTC
CDR3: CASRPGTGGDYGYTF

D: .
V: TRBV4-1
size: .
J: TRBJ2-1
DNA: TGCGCCAGCAGCCAAGAGGTACTAGTGGGTGAGCAGTTCTTC
CDR3: CASSQEVLVGEQFF

D: TRBD1
V: TRBV5-1
size: .
J: TRBJ2-5
DNA: TGCGCCAGCAGCCCGTCAGGGGGCAGGATAATTGAGACCCAGTACTTC
CDR3: CASSPSGGRIIETQYF

D: .
V: TRBV3-1/TRBV3-2
size: .
J: TRBJ1-5
DNA: TGTGCCAGCAGCCAAGGGGGGGGCTCGGGACAGCCCCAGCATTTT
CDR3: CASSQGGGSGQPQHF

D: .
V: TRBV10-3
size: .
J: TRBJ2-1
DNA: TGTGCCATCAGTGACAGGAATGAGCAGTTCTTC
CDR3: CAISDRNEQFF

D: TRBD2
V: TRBV3-1/TRBV3-2
size: many
J: TRBJ2-3
DNA: TGTGCCAGCAGCCAAGGAGGACTAGCGGGATGGAGGAGCACAGATACGCAGTATTTT
CDR3: CASSQGGLAGWRSTDTQYF

D: .
V: TRBV6-5
size: .
J: TRBJ2-7
DNA: TGTGCCAGCAGTTTAGGAATAGGAGGGAGCTCCTACGAGCAGTACTTC
CDR3: CASSLGIGGSSYEQYF

D: .
V: TRBV28
size: .
J: TRBJ1-1
DNA: TGTGCCAGCAGTTTAGATCTCAAGGGGATGAACACTGAAGCTTTCTTT
CDR3: CASSLDLKGMNTEAFF

D: TRBD2
V: TRBV5-4
size: few
J: TRBJ2-7
DNA: TGTGCCAGCAGTCCCAGCGGGAGGGCCGTTTGGGAGCAGTACTTC
CDR3: CASSPSGRAVWEQYF

D: .
V: TRBV2
size: .
J: TRBJ2-3
DNA: TGTGCCAGCAGTGACCAGGGGTCGGTGCGCACAGATACGCAGTATTTT
CDR3: CASSDQGSVRTDTQYF

D: TRBD1
V: TRBV7-9
size: .
J: TRBJ2-1
DNA: TGTGCCAGCAGCTTAGACAGGGGGCTTGGTGGTGAGCAGTTCTTC
CDR3: CASSLDRGLGGEQFF

D: .
V: TRBV5-5
size: .
J: TRBJ1-1
DNA: TGTGCCAGCAGCTTCCCGGGAGCCACTGAAGCTTTCTTT
CDR3: CASSFPGATEAFF

D: TRBD2
V: TRBV28
size: once
J: TRBJ2-5
DNA: TGTGCCAGCAGTCCTCACCGACTAGCGGGCATAGAGACCCAGTACTTC
CDR3: CASSPHRLAGIETQYF

D: TRBD1
V: TRBV5-4
size: .
J: TRBJ2-2
DNA: TGTGCCAGCAGCTCAGACAGGGGTGCAATCGGGGAGCTGTTTTTT
CDR3: CASSSDRGAIGELFF

D: TRBD1
V: TRBV4-1
size: .
J: TRBJ1-1
DNA: TGCGCCAGCAGCCAAGGACAGGGGGCAGGGAACACTGAAGCTTTCTTT
CDR3: CASSQGQGAGNTEAFF

D: .
V: TRBV2
size: .
J: TRBJ2-5
DNA: TGTGCCAGCCACTACCGCCGGACTCAAGAGACCCAGTACTTC
CDR3: CASHYRRTQETQYF

D: .
V: TRBV11-3
size: .
J: TRBJ2-3
DNA: TGTGCCAGCAGCTCCACAGTAGATACGCAGTATTTT
CDR3: CASSSTVDTQYF

D: TRBD2
V: TRBV5-1
size: .
J: TRBJ2-3
DNA: TGCGCCAGCAGCAGCGGGACTAGCGGGAGCCTGAGGACAGATACGCAGTATTTT
CDR3: CASSSGTSGSLRTDTQYF